A single sample is the source of the 9 T cell receptor beta chains below, sequenced in a study of beta chain features in type 1 diabetes. All of the isolated RNA was reverse transcribed, so expressed TCRB transcripts were sequenced. Produced via immunoSEQ multiplex PCR; TCRdb's table is partial and in-frame only. The sample holds under 250,000 clones; around an eighth are singletons and the top ten take approximately 0.024%. Source material: naive CD4+ T cells from blood. All receptors come from a middle-aged woman in good health.

The chain is built from TRBV9 and TRBJ2-7, with 9 nucleotides matching TRBD2. Germline loops: CDR1 SGDLS, CDR2 YYNGEE. This CDR3 spans 17 amino acids. V dropped 1 base and J dropped 2; count of bases not matched to a gene: 10. This CDR3 is CASSVTAGGFPPYEQYF. The CDR3 DNA reads TGTGCCAGCAGCGTAACAGCGGGGGGATTTCCACCCTACGAGCAGTACTTC.

The J gene is TRBJ2-7, the V gene TRBV5-1; no clear D. V was trimmed by 1 base and J by 0 bases, leaving 8 bases between them. This CDR3 has 14 amino acids. The germline V gene encodes CDR1 SGHRS and CDR2 YFSETQ. The DNA of the CDR3 is TGCGCCAGCAGCTTGACTCAATTCTCCTACGAGCAGTACTTC. Amino acid sequence: CASSLTQFSYEQYF.

This clone has more than one count but fewer than ten. The V call is TRBV6-1, the J call TRBJ1-1, with D perhaps TRBD1 (6 bases). From germline, CDR1 is MNHNS and CDR2 SASEGT. V shed 7 bases and J shed 4 bases, with 13 bases lying between them. This CDR3 is built from 13 residues. This CDR3 is CASIKTGRTEAFF. The CDR3 bases are TGTGCCAGCATCAAAACAGGGCGCACTGAAGCTTTCTTT.

This rearrangement joins TRBV5-8 to TRBJ1-2; D unresolved. Germline CDR1 and CDR2: SGHTS and YDEGEE. Trimming shortened V by 2 bases and J by 8 bases, and 19 bases separated the two germline ends. The CDR3 sequence is 15 residues long. CDR3 in DNA: TGTGCCAGCAGCTTCGATTCGGGGAGATTCTCAGGCTACACCTTC. Amino acids: CASSFDSGRFSGYTF.

The table lists this clone with a few counts. The chain uses TRBV6-5 and TRBJ2-7; 10 positions agree with TRBD1. Germline V CDR1 and CDR2: MNHEY, SVGAGI. Losses at the gene ends were 6 bases for V and 4 bases for J; bases not matched to a gene: 6. The length of the CDR3 is 14 residues. For the CDR3, the DNA is TGTGCCAGCAGCGAGACAGGGGGCAAGTACGAGCAGTACTTC. Its protein is CASSETGGKYEQYF.

J is TRBJ2-3 and V is TRBV2; TRBD2 is a possible D gene (7 bases). Germline V CDR1 and CDR2: SNHLY, FYNNEI. Trimming took 7 bases from V and 0 from J, leaving 11 bases between them. This CDR3 has 14 amino acids. In DNA, the CDR3 is TGTGCCAGCACGGGGGGCCTCAGCACAGATACGCAGTATTTT. Amino acid sequence: CASTGGLSTDTQYF.

V gene TRBV5-6 combines with J gene TRBJ2-6; 7 bases agree with TRBD2. Germline trimming cut 1 base from V and 2 bases from J; bases unmatched to any gene: 6. Germline values: CDR1 SGHDT, CDR2 YYEEEE. There are 17 residues in the CDR3. The CDR3 nucleotides read TGTGCCAGCAGCTTGAAGGCTCGGGGGGCTGGGGCCAACGTCCTGACTTTC. Protein sequence: CASSLKARGAGANVLTF.

V gene TRBV25-1 combines with J gene TRBJ2-5; tentatively, D is TRBD1 (6 bases). V lost 5 bases, J lost 0 bases, and 16 bases lay in between. CDR3 length equals 16 residues. Germline-derived CDR1 and CDR2 are MGHDK and SYGVNS. CDR3: CASSLGRQAYQETQYF. CDR3 coding DNA: TGTGCCAGCAGTTTAGGGCGACAGGCGTACCAAGAGACCCAGTACTTC.

This clone occurred many times. The gene calls are TRBV29-1 and TRBJ2-4, with 7 bases that match TRBD2. V was pared by 4 bases and J by 9 bases, with 0 bases of the junction left unmatched. Looked up from germline, CDR1 is SQVTM and CDR2 is ANQGSEA. The CDR3 length is 10 residues. CDR3 in amino acids: CSVGGSIQYF. The CDR3 DNA sequence: TGCAGCGTTGGCGGGAGCATTCAGTACTTC.